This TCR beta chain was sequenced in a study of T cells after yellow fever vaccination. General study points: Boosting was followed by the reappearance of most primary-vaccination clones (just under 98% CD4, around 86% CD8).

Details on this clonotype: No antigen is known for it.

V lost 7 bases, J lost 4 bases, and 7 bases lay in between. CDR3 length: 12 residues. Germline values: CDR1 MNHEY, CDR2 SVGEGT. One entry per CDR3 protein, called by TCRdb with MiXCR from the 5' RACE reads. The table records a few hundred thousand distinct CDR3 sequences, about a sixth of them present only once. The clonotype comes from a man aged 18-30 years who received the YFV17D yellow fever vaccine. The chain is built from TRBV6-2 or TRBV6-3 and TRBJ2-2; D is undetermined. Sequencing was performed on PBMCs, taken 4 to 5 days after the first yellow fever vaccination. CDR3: CASTQATGELFF. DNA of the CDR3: TGTGCCAGCACCCAAGCCACCGGGGAGCTGTTTTTT.